This TCR beta chain was sequenced for a study of blood T cell repertoires in COVID-19 (dated by TCRdb to the early 2020s). Looking at the study overall: The collaborator samples originated in the United States, Italy and Spain and spanned the acute and convalescent phases of COVID-19. The material from the prospective study consisted of cDNA or gDNA derived from T cells, B-cell-depleted T cells, or PBMCs. Subjects who had been exposed to COVID-19, were actively infected with it, or had recovered from it provided the deeply sampled blood TCRbeta repertoires that made up the dataset. The repertoires were released in a freely available public database intended as a resource for research on the immune response to SARS-CoV-2. Samples were obtained from the ongoing ImmuneRACE study (first 160 participants) and from over a thousand subjects provided by 6 global collaborators. Sample metadata almost always included a de-identified subject ID, COVID-19 status, age in years and sex. HLA class I and class II types, where available, came from metadata supplied by the sample provider rather than from assay-based typing.

The immunoSEQ Assay, a bias-controlled multiplex PCR, was used to amplify TCRbeta CDR3 regions from genomic DNA. The original pipeline was this. The number of nucleated cells in each sample was estimated by amplification of reference gene primers within the assay. Sequence reads were collapsed and filtered to measure the absolute abundance of every unique TCRbeta CDR3 rearrangement. Productive Simpson clonality was computed per sample as the square root of Simpson's diversity index over productive rearrangements. TCRdb mirrors the immuneACCESS table, restricted to in-frame sequences. Some clones are absent from its copies; in checked studies, under half trace to an unresolved V gene, and the reason for the others is unknown. Clonal size and the V and J genes are those of that table, whereas D and trimming came from the DNA. The sample table shows 110,000 or so clones, and over 70% are seen once. The ten largest clones take up around 1.5% of the sample.

V lost 4 bases and J lost 5 bases; the stretch between them is 17 bases long. The germline V gene yields MDHEN for CDR1 and SYDVKM for CDR2. Counted from cysteine to phenylalanine, this CDR3 has 15 amino acids. Only the CDR3 portion is preserved as DNA: 45 bases, with reading frame beginning at the first base. Broad study findings and their caveats: Clinical and demographic metadata were provided uncurated, with the amount varying by source and participant.

As to this clone: What antigen it recognizes has not been identified. No quality values exist for individual bases; no much larger clone is one base distant.

Each collaborating institution followed its own protocols to collect whole blood in K2EDTA tubes. For TCRbeta analysis, collaborators shipped samples as frozen whole blood, isolated PBMCs, or DNA extracted from either of those sample types. Sequenced material: peripheral blood. This clonotype was sampled from a man aged 50-60 years with acute or convalescent COVID-19. The receptor chain draws on TRBV28 and TRBJ2-5, with TRBD2 perhaps the D gene, on 7 matching bases. This receptor carries the CDR3 CASSSPGGAGETQYF. The DNA sequence is given as TGTGCCAGCAGTTCCCCTGGGGGGGCGGGGGAGACCCAGTACTTC.